The sequence of this T cell receptor (beta chain) was determined in a study of STAT3 mutations in large granular lymphocyte leukemia. About the research overall: Roughly half of the longitudinally sequenced T-LGLL patients carried detectable canonical activating STAT3 mutations. General study results and limits: In T-cell large granular lymphocyte leukemia, about half of patients showed multiple immunodominant subclonotypes. Variable sampling intervals and differing treatment regimens complicated linking therapy response to TCR clonal burden changes.

As to this clone: The antigen is unknown.

Trimming took 6 bases from V and 2 from J, leaving 8 bases between them. The V gene's germline CDR1 is SQVTM and CDR2 ANQGSEA. The length of the CDR3 is 11 residues. Each sample's TCRbeta library yielded on average around 44,000 productive templates. Assay used: immunoSEQ multiplex PCR; TCRdb lists only in-frame clones, some missing. The sample includes tens of thousands of clones, roughly 81% of them seen just once. Sequenced input: PBMCs. The gene calls are TRBV29-1 and TRBJ2-7, with D possibly matching TRBD1 (6 bases). The clonotype comes from a human donor with T large granular lymphocyte leukemia. Some clones in this sample may be carry-over from other donors' samples. The DNA of the CDR3 is TGCAGCGTCGCAGGGGCCTACGAGCAGTACTTC. Encoded protein: CSVAGAYEQYF.